This TCR beta chain was sequenced for a study of CD8 T cells in ankylosing spondylitis. In germline, CDR1 is SGHRS, CDR2 YFSETQ. Germline trimming cut 0 bases from V and 3 bases from J; bases unmatched to any gene: 3. CDR3 length: 14 residues. Each CDR3 protein is one row after TCRdb ran MiXCR on the 5' RACE reads. Here the sample spans some 30,000 distinct CDR3 sequences, roughly 7.2% being singletons. This TCR was recovered from a male donor with ankylosing spondylitis or in good health (not recorded which). The rearrangement joins TRBV5-1 to TRBJ2-7, with TRBD1 matching over 7 bases. The sequenced sample consisted of blood, either unsorted or a sorted T cell fraction (not recorded which). CDR3 sequence reads: CASSLGDRDYEQYF. The CDR3 bases are TGCGCCAGCAGCTTGGGAGACAGGGACTACGAGCAGTACTTC.